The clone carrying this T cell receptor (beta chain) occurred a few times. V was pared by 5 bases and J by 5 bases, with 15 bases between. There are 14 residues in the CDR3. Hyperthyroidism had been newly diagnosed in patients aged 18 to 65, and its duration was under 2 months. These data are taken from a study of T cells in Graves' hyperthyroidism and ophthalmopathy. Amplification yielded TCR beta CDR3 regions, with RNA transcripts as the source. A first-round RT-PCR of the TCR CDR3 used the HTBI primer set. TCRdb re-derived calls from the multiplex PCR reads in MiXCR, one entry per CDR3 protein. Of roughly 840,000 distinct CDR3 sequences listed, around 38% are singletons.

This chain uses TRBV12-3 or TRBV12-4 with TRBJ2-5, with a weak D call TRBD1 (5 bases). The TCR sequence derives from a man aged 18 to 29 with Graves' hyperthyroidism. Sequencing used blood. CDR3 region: CASSATLKGETQYF. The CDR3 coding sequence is TGTGCCAGCAGTGCCACCCTGAAGGGGGAGACCCAGTACTTC.